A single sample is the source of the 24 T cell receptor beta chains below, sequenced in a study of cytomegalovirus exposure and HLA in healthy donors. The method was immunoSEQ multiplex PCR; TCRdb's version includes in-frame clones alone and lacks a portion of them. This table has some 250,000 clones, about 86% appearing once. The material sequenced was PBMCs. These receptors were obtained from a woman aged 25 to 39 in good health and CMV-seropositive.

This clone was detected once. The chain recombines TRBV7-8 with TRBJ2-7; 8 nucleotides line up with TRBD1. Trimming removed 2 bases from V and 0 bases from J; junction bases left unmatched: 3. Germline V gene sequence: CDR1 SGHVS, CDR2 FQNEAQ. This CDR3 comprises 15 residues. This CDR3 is CASSLRDRSSYEQYF. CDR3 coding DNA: TGTGCCAGCAGCTTAAGGGACAGGTCCTCCTACGAGCAGTACTTC.

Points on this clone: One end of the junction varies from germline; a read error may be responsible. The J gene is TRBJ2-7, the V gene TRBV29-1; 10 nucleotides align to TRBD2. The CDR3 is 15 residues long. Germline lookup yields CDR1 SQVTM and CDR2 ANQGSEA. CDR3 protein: CSVGGTSETSHEQYF. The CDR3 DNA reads TGCAGCGTTGGCGGGACTAGCGAGACCTCCCACGAGCAGTACTTC.

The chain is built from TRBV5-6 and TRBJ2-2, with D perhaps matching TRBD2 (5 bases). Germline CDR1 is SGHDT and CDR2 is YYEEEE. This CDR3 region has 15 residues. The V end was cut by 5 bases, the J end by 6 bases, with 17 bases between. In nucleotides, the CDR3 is TGTGCCAGCAGTAACCCGTGGGGAGCAGCCGGGGAGCTGTTTTTT. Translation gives CASSNPWGAAGELFF.

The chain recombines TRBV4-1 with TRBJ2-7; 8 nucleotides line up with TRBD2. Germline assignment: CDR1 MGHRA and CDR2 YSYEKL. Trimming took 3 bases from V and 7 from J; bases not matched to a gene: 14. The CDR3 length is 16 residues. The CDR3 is CASSQGRMAGGGEQYF. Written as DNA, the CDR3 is TGCGCCAGCAGCCAGGGGCGCATGGCGGGAGGAGGGGAGCAGTACTTC.

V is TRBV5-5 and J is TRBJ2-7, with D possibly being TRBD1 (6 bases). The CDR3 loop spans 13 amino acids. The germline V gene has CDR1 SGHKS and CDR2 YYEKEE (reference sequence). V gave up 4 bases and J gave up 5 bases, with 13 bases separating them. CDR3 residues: CASSPGTWDEQYF. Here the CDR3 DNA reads TGTGCCAGCAGCCCAGGGACATGGGACGAGCAGTACTTC.

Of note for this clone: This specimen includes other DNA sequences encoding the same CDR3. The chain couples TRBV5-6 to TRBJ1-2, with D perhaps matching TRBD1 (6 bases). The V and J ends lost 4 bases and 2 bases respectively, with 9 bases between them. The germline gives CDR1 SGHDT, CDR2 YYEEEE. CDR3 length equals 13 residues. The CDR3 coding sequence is TGTGCCAGCAGCCTGGACAGCAACTATGGCTACACCTTC. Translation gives CASSLDSNYGYTF.

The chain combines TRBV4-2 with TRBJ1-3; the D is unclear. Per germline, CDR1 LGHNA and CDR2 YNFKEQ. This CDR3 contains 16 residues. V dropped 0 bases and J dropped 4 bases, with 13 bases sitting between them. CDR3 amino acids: CASSQDGGRAGNTIYF. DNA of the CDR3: TGTGCCAGCAGCCAAGATGGTGGGAGAGCCGGAAACACCATATATTTT.

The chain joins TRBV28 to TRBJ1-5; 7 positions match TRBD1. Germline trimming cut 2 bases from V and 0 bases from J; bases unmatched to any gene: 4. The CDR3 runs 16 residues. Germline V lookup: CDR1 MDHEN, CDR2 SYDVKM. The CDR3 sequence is CASSLLTGDSNQPQHF. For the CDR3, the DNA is TGTGCCAGCAGTTTACTAACAGGGGATAGCAATCAGCCCCAGCATTTT.

The CDR3 DNA sequence: TGTGCCAGCAGTTTAGGGGACAGAAATTACTATGGCTACACCTTC. This translates into CASSLGDRNYYGYTF. The genes are TRBV2 and TRBJ1-2; 7 nucleotides agree with TRBD1. Germline lookup yields CDR1 SNHLY and CDR2 FYNNEI. There are 15 residues in the CDR3. The V segment lost 5 bases and the J segment 3 bases; nucleotides outside the gene matches: 9.

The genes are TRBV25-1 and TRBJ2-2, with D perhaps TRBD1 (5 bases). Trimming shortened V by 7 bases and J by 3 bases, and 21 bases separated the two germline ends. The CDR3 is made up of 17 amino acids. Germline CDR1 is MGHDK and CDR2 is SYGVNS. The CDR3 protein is CASMVTVKGEHTGELFF. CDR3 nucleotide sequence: TGTGCCAGCATGGTCACGGTCAAAGGGGAACACACCGGGGAGCTGTTTTTT.

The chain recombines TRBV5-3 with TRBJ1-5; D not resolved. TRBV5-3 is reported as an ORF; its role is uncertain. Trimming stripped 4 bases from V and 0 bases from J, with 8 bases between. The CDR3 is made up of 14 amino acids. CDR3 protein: CARSPAVSNQPQHF. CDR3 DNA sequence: TGTGCCAGAAGCCCGGCGGTTAGCAATCAGCCCCAGCATTTT.

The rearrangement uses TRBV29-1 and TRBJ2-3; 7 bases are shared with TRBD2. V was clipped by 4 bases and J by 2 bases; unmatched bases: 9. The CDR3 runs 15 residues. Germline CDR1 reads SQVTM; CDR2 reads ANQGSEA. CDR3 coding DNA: TGCAGCGTTGGTCTTTCGGCGGGAGTCACAGATACGCAGTATTTT. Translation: CSVGLSAGVTDTQYF.

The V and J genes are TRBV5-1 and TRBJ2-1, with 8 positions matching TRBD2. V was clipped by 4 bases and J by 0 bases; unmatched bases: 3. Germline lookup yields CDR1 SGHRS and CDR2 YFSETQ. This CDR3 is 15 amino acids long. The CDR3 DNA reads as TGCGCCAGCAGCCTTAGCGGGAACTCCTACAATGAGCAGTTCTTC. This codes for CASSLSGNSYNEQFF. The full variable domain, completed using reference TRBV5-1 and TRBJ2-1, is KAGVTQTPRYLIKTRGQQVTLSCSPISGHRSVSWYQQTPGQGLQFLFEYFSETQRNKGNFPGRFSGRQFSNSRSEMNVSTLELGDSALYLCASSLSGNSYNEQFFGPGTRLTVL.

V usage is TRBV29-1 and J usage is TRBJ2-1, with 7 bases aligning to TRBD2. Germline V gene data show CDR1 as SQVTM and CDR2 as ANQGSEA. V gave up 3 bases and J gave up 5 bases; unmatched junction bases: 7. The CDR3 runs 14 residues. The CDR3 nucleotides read TGCAGCGTTGATGGACTAGGGAGAGACAATGAGCAGTTCTTC. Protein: CSVDGLGRDNEQFF.

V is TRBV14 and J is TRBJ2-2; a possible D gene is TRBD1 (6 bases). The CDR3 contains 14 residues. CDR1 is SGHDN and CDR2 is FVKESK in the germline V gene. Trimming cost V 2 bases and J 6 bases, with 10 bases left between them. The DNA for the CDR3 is TGTGCCAGCAGCCAATCACAGGGCTCCGGGGAGCTGTTTTTT. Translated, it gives CASSQSQGSGELFF.

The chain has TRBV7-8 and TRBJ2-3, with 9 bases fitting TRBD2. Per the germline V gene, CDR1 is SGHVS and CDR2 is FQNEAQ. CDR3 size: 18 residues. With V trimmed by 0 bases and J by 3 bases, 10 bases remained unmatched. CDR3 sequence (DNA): TGTGCCAGCAGCTTAGCGGAGTTGACTAGCGGATTTACAGATACGCAGTATTTT. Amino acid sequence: CASSLAELTSGFTDTQYF.

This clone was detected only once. Here the CDR3 reads CASSYGWSSGHNEQFF. The CDR3 coding sequence is TGTGCCAGCAGTTACGGGTGGTCTAGCGGACACAATGAGCAGTTCTTC. The chain combines TRBV6-5 with TRBJ2-1, with TRBD2 matching over 7 bases. The germline CDR1 and CDR2 sequences are MNHEY and SVGAGI. V gave up 2 bases and J gave up 5 bases; unmatched junction bases: 9. The CDR3 has 16 amino acids.

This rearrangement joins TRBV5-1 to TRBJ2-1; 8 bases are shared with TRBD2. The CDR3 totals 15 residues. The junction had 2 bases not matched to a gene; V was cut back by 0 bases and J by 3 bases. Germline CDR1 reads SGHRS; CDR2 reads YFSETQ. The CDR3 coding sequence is TGCGCCAGCAGCTTGGACGGGAGGGTCTACAATGAGCAGTTCTTC. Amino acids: CASSLDGRVYNEQFF.

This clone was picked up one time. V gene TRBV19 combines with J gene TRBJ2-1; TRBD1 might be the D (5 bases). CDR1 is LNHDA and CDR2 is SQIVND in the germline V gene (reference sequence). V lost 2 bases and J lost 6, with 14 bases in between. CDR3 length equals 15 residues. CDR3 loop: CASSIFQVGVNEQFF. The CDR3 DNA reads TGTGCCAGTAGTATATTCCAGGTAGGGGTCAATGAGCAGTTCTTC.

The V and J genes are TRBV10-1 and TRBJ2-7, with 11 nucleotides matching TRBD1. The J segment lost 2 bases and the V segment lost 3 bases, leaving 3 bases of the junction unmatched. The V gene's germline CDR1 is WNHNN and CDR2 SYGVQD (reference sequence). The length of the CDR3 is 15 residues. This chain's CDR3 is CASSDSGQGAYEQYF. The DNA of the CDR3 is TGCGCCAGCAGTGATTCGGGACAGGGGGCCTACGAGCAGTACTTC.

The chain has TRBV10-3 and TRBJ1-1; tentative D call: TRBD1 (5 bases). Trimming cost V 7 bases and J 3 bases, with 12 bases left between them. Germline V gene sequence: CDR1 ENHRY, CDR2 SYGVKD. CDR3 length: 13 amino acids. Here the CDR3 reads CAITQGKDTEAFF. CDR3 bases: TGTGCCATCACCCAGGGAAAAGACACTGAAGCTTTCTTT.

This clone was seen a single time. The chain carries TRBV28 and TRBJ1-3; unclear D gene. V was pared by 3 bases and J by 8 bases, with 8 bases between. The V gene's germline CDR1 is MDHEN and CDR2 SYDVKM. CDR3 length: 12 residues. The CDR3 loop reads CASSLRGDTIYF. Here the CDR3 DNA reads TGTGCCAGCAGTTTGCGGGGAGACACCATATATTTT.

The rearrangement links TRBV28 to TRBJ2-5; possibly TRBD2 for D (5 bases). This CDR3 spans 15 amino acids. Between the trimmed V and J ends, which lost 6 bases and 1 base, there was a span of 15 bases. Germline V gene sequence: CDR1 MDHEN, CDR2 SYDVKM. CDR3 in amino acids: CASRQSREAQETQYF. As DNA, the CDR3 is TGTGCCAGCAGGCAAAGTCGGGAAGCCCAAGAGACCCAGTACTTC.

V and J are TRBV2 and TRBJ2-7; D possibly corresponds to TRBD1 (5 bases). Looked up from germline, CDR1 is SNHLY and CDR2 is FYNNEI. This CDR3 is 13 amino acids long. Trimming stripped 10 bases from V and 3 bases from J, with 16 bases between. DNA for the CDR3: TGTGCCACGAAGGGGCAGGAAAACTACGAGCAGTACTTC. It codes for CATKGQENYEQYF.